This is a list of T cell receptor beta chains from one sample in a study of blood T cell repertoires in COVID-19. Here immunoSEQ multiplex PCR was the method, and the copy in TCRdb shows in-frame clones only, minus some. The repertoire holds about 72,000 clones, with approximately 84% as singletons. The sequenced material came from peripheral blood. These receptors were collected from an older man with active or convalescent COVID-19. Both conserved end residues are part of each CDR3. The D gene is left open where the match is weak. Size is omitted from some rows. Given values are once, few, many or a class for expanded clones.

j_gene: TRBJ1-1; d_gene: -; v_gene: TRBV28; abundance: -; CDR3aa: CASSKGGAAERAFF; CDR3nt: TGTGCCAGCTCCAAAGGGGGAGCCGCGGAAAGAGCTTTCTTT
j_gene: TRBJ1-3; d_gene: -; v_gene: TRBV19; abundance: -; CDR3aa: CASSPSSGNTIYF; CDR3nt: TGTGCCAGTAGCCCCTCCTCTGGAAACACCATATATTTT
j_gene: TRBJ2-3; d_gene: TRBD1; v_gene: TRBV24-1; abundance: -; CDR3aa: CATRQGASTDTQYF; CDR3nt: TGTGCCACCAGACAGGGGGCTAGCACAGATACGCAGTATTTT
j_gene: TRBJ1-5; d_gene: -; v_gene: TRBV6-5; abundance: -; CDR3aa: CASERGPNQPQHF; CDR3nt: TGTGCCAGCGAAAGGGGCCCCAATCAGCCCCAGCATTTT
j_gene: TRBJ2-2; d_gene: -; v_gene: TRBV28; abundance: -; CDR3aa: CASSLYTGELFF; CDR3nt: TGTGCCAGCAGTCTTTACACCGGGGAGCTGTTTTTT
j_gene: TRBJ2-2; d_gene: -; v_gene: TRBV5-1; abundance: -; CDR3aa: CASSPLGGELFF; CDR3nt: TGCGCCAGCAGCCCCCTCGGCGGGGAGCTGTTTTTT
j_gene: TRBJ2-2; d_gene: TRBD2; v_gene: TRBV10-3; abundance: -; CDR3aa: CAISVPGGAGVGFGELFF; CDR3nt: TGTGCCATCAGTGTCCCCGGCGGAGCGGGAGTCGGCTTCGGGGAGCTGTTTTTT
j_gene: TRBJ2-2; d_gene: TRBD2; v_gene: TRBV18; abundance: -; CDR3aa: CASSGTSGDTGELFF; CDR3nt: TGTGCCAGCTCCGGGACTAGCGGGGACACCGGGGAGCTGTTTTTT
j_gene: TRBJ1-6; d_gene: -; v_gene: TRBV7-9; abundance: -; CDR3aa: CASSGTAYNSPLHF; CDR3nt: TGTGCCAGCAGCGGAACAGCCTATAATTCACCCCTCCACTTT
j_gene: TRBJ2-1; d_gene: TRBD2; v_gene: TRBV6-5; abundance: -; CDR3aa: CASRLAGGRYNEQFF; CDR3nt: TGTGCCAGCAGGCTAGCGGGAGGGAGGTACAATGAGCAGTTCTTC
j_gene: TRBJ2-7; d_gene: TRBD1; v_gene: TRBV5-1; abundance: -; CDR3aa: CASSLQPGQGYEQYF; CDR3nt: TGCGCCAGCAGCCTACAACCGGGACAGGGTTACGAGCAGTACTTC
j_gene: TRBJ1-6; d_gene: -; v_gene: TRBV2; abundance: once; CDR3aa: CASRGGYNSPLHF; CDR3nt: TGTGCCAGCAGGGGGGGCTATAATTCACCCCTCCACTTT
j_gene: TRBJ2-1; d_gene: -; v_gene: TRBV29-1; abundance: -; CDR3aa: CSVEEAAGVPEQFF; CDR3nt: TGCAGCGTTGAAGAAGCTGCCGGGGTCCCTGAGCAGTTCTTC
j_gene: TRBJ2-1; d_gene: TRBD2; v_gene: TRBV9; abundance: -; CDR3aa: CASSPRTSGRSGNEQFF; CDR3nt: TGTGCCAGCAGCCCTAGGACTAGCGGGAGGTCTGGCAATGAGCAGTTCTTC
j_gene: TRBJ2-3; d_gene: TRBD1; v_gene: TRBV5-1; abundance: -; CDR3aa: CASSPGQGATDTQYF; CDR3nt: TGCGCCAGCAGCCCCGGACAGGGGGCCACAGATACGCAGTATTTT
j_gene: TRBJ1-1; d_gene: -; v_gene: TRBV9; abundance: -; CDR3aa: CASSVDKTTNTEAFF; CDR3nt: TGTGCCAGCAGCGTAGACAAGACAACGAACACTGAAGCTTTCTTT
j_gene: TRBJ1-4; d_gene: TRBD1; v_gene: TRBV3-1/TRBV3-2; abundance: few; CDR3aa: CASSQPDREEKLFF; CDR3nt: TGTGCCAGCAGCCAACCTGACAGGGAAGAAAAACTGTTTTTT
j_gene: TRBJ2-7; d_gene: TRBD2; v_gene: TRBV27; abundance: many; CDR3aa: CASSPRLAGGYEQYF; CDR3nt: TGTGCCAGCAGTCCCCGACTAGCGGGAGGGTACGAGCAGTACTTC
j_gene: TRBJ1-2; d_gene: TRBD1; v_gene: TRBV19; abundance: -; CDR3aa: CASSTLQGSYGYTF; CDR3nt: TGTGCCAGTAGTACTCTACAGGGGAGCTATGGCTACACCTTC
j_gene: TRBJ1-3; d_gene: TRBD1; v_gene: TRBV19; abundance: -; CDR3aa: CASTKTGVNSGNTIYF; CDR3nt: TGTGCCAGTACTAAGACAGGGGTAAACTCTGGAAACACCATATATTTT
j_gene: TRBJ2-3; d_gene: TRBD1; v_gene: TRBV29-1; abundance: -; CDR3aa: CSVDSGGYADTQYF; CDR3nt: TGCAGCGTTGATTCAGGGGGCTACGCAGATACGCAGTATTTT
j_gene: TRBJ1-3; d_gene: -; v_gene: TRBV3-1/TRBV3-2; abundance: once; CDR3aa: CASSQDRRPPTISGNTIYF; CDR3nt: TGTGCCAGCAGCCAAGATAGGCGGCCACCCACCATCTCTGGAAACACCATATATTTT
j_gene: TRBJ1-2; d_gene: TRBD1; v_gene: TRBV27; abundance: -; CDR3aa: CASGLGQAYGYTF; CDR3nt: TGTGCCAGCGGTCTGGGACAGGCCTATGGCTACACCTTC
j_gene: TRBJ2-3; d_gene: TRBD2; v_gene: TRBV30; abundance: -; CDR3aa: CAWSTTGGKRTQYF; CDR3nt: TGTGCCTGGAGTACAACGGGAGGGAAGCGGACGCAGTATTTT
j_gene: TRBJ2-2; d_gene: TRBD2; v_gene: TRBV3-1/TRBV3-2; abundance: -; CDR3aa: CASSRRTSGRPGELFF; CDR3nt: TGTGCCAGCAGCCGACGGACTAGCGGGAGGCCCGGGGAGCTGTTTTTT
j_gene: TRBJ2-7; d_gene: TRBD1; v_gene: TRBV29-1; abundance: -; CDR3aa: CSARTGMNYEQYF; CDR3nt: TGCAGCGCCCGGACAGGGATGAACTACGAGCAGTACTTC
j_gene: TRBJ2-5; d_gene: -; v_gene: TRBV18; abundance: -; CDR3aa: CASSPRTTKETQYF; CDR3nt: TGTGCCAGCTCACCAAGGACTACCAAAGAGACCCAGTACTTC
j_gene: TRBJ2-7; d_gene: TRBD2; v_gene: TRBV7-2; abundance: -; CDR3aa: CASSLTDSGSYEQYF; CDR3nt: TGTGCCAGCAGCTTAACCGATAGCGGGAGTTACGAGCAGTACTTC
j_gene: TRBJ1-1; d_gene: -; v_gene: TRBV30; abundance: -; CDR3aa: CAWTRQPQVNTEAFF; CDR3nt: TGTGCCTGGACCCGTCAGCCCCAGGTGAACACTGAAGCTTTCTTT
j_gene: TRBJ2-7; d_gene: TRBD1; v_gene: TRBV6-2/TRBV6-3; abundance: -; CDR3aa: CASSFYEPGTGGRLTYEQYF; CDR3nt: TGTGCCAGCAGTTTCTATGAACCCGGGACAGGCGGAAGGCTTACCTACGAGCAGTACTTC
j_gene: TRBJ1-1; d_gene: TRBD1; v_gene: TRBV19; abundance: -; CDR3aa: CASRDRGSNTEAFF; CDR3nt: TGTGCCAGTAGGGACAGGGGGTCGAACACTGAAGCTTTCTTT
j_gene: TRBJ1-2; d_gene: -; v_gene: TRBV5-6; abundance: few; CDR3aa: CASSLVGTTGTYGYTF; CDR3nt: TGTGCCAGCAGCTTGGTAGGGACAACAGGGACCTATGGCTACACCTTC
j_gene: TRBJ2-2; d_gene: -; v_gene: TRBV2; abundance: -; CDR3aa: CASSETGANTGELFF; CDR3nt: TGTGCCAGCAGTGAAACGGGAGCGAACACCGGGGAGCTGTTTTTT
j_gene: TRBJ1-2; d_gene: -; v_gene: TRBV6-5; abundance: -; CDR3aa: CASTERAGRVNGYTF; CDR3nt: TGTGCCAGCACCGAAAGGGCGGGGAGGGTAAATGGCTACACCTTC
j_gene: TRBJ2-7; d_gene: TRBD1; v_gene: TRBV7-2; abundance: few; CDR3aa: CASRRTGAYEQYF; CDR3nt: TGTGCCAGCAGACGAACAGGGGCCTACGAGCAGTACTTC
j_gene: TRBJ1-2; d_gene: TRBD1; v_gene: TRBV3-1/TRBV3-2; abundance: -; CDR3aa: CASSSGQGAGGYTF; CDR3nt: TGTGCCAGCAGCAGCGGACAGGGGGCAGGCGGCTACACCTTC